Below, one T cell receptor beta chain is given with its context. Clones were sequenced by immunoSEQ multiplex PCR, and TCRdb holds only the in-frame ones, with some missing. The table includes 200,000 or so clones, 84% detected once. CDR3 size: 16 residues. V lost 7 bases and J 0 bases, leaving 19 bases between the germline ends. In germline, CDR1 is LNHDA, CDR2 SQIVND (reference sequence). This record belongs to a study of blood T cell repertoires in COVID-19. The chain employs TRBV19 and TRBJ2-7, with D possibly matching TRBD1 (6 bases). This sequence originates from a young man with active or convalescent COVID-19. Source material: peripheral blood. The chain's CDR3 is CASNRTGTQGSYEQYV. Here the CDR3 DNA reads TGTGCCAGTAATCGAACCGGGACACAGGGCTCCTACGAGCAGTACGTC.